Below, one TCR beta chain is given with its context. The antigen remains unidentified. The CDR3 is 13 amino acids. Trimming took 1 base from V and 5 from J, leaving 9 bases between them. Assay used: immunoSEQ multiplex PCR; TCRdb lists only in-frame clones, some missing. Of approximately 150,000 clones listed, almost 95% are singletons. This specimen belongs to a study of T cell responses to AZD1222 COVID-19 vaccine. Overall study results and limits: Increases in Spike-specific TCR breadth and depth were seen after two AZD1222 doses.

The sample here was peripheral blood, taken on day 0 of AZD1222 vaccination. This rearrangement joins TRBV12-3 or TRBV12-4 to TRBJ2-7; D gene uncertain. The origin of this receptor is an adult in good health. The CDR3 coding sequence is TGTGCCAGCAGTTTAGGGGTCAGCCACGAGCAGTACTTC. This gives the protein CASSLGVSHEQYF.